A selection of T cell receptor beta chains follows, all from one sample in a study of PD-1 blockade in classical Hodgkin lymphoma. Profiled with immunoSEQ multiplex PCR; TCRdb holds only in-frame clones, not every one. The sample records about 5,000 clones, 55% to 70% being singletons. Sequencing used peripheral blood mononuclear cells (PBMCs), obtained at baseline. All receptors come from a human donor with classical Hodgkin lymphoma. Both conserved end residues are trimmed from each CDR3.

>TRBV29-1
SVELQSYEQY
>TRBV28
ASSLVGVGGLSNEKLF
>TRBV9
ASSTSGGRRYNEQF
>TRBV7-9
ASSPRSQPYEQY
>TRBV27
ASSLLFGGSTDTQY
>TRBV7-6
ASSSGQGAYYGYT
>TRBV11-2
ASSLFPGGTNEKLF
>TRBV6-6
ASRPQGFWELF
>TRBV19
ASSRQGAYEQY
>TRBV29-1
SVDRPQGTDTQY
>TRBV7-9
ASRSGTGNTGELF
>TRBV6-5
ASSNWEDEQY
>TRBV30
AWSVNSANTEAF
>TRBV11-2
ASRQWAGGYTGELF
>TRBV5-1
ASSIKQGLLTEAF
>TRBV27
ASRLAGNTGELF
>TRBV5-1
ASSKGQGNNSPLH